These 17 T cell receptor beta chains originate from one sample sequenced in a study of cytomegalovirus exposure and HLA in healthy donors. Primers: 60 Vbeta forward and 13 Jbeta reverse. Only in-frame clones appear in the TCRdb table, and some are missing; sequencing was by immunoSEQ multiplex PCR. The data show 150,000 to 200,000 clones, roughly 87% seen once. The specimen sequenced was PBMCs. The receptors originated from a girl under two years old in good health and CMV-seronegative.

This clone has only a few counts. The J gene is TRBJ2-2, the V gene TRBV11-3, with 7 bases that match TRBD1. V shed 2 bases and J 6 bases; nucleotides not matched to a gene: 0. The CDR3 totals 13 residues. Germline V CDR1 and CDR2: SGHNT, YENEEA. CDR3 in amino acids: CASSLQGAGELFF. CDR3 DNA sequence: TGTGCCAGCAGCTTACAGGGGGCCGGGGAGCTGTTTTTT.

The chain is built from TRBV7-7 and TRBJ2-2; the D gene is possibly TRBD1 (5 bases). Trimming removed 1 base from V and 5 bases from J, with 8 bases in between. Looked up from germline, CDR1 is SSHAT and CDR2 is FNYEAQ (reference sequence). The CDR3 runs 14 residues. The CDR3 loop reads CASSLDPGTGELFF. The CDR3 coding sequence is TGTGCCAGCAGCTTAGACCCAGGGACCGGGGAGCTGTTTTTT. The whole variable domain, remainder taken from reference TRBV7-7 and TRBJ2-2, is GAGVSQSPRYKVTKRGQDVTLRCDPISSHATLYWYQQALGQGPEFLTYFNYEAQPDKSGLPSDRFSAERPEGSISTLTIQRTEQRDSAMYRCASSLDPGTGELFFGEGSRLTVL.

The V gene is TRBV5-1, the J gene TRBJ2-7, with D hard to call. Germline CDR1 SGHRS, CDR2 YFSETQ. The CDR3 is made up of 16 amino acids. V lost 0 bases and J lost 0, with 13 bases in between. CDR3: CASSLDGSKSSYEQYF. The CDR3 DNA follows: TGCGCCAGCAGCTTGGATGGCTCCAAAAGCTCCTACGAGCAGTACTTC.

As DNA, the CDR3 is TGTGCCAGCAGGGCCCACGGAGGATCCGAGCAGTTCTTC. Encoded protein: CASRAHGGSEQFF. V and J are TRBV6-5 and TRBJ2-1; possible D gene TRBD2, 5 bases. The ends were cut back, 6 bases at V and 10 bases at J, with 16 bases in the middle. CDR3 size: 13 residues. CDR1 MNHEY and CDR2 SVGAGI come from the germline V gene.

The chain links TRBV27 to TRBJ2-7; 14 nucleotides align to TRBD2. V lost 7 bases to trimming and J lost 3 bases; unmatched junction nucleotides: 11. Germline-derived CDR1 and CDR2 are MNHEY and SMNVEV (reference sequence). This CDR3 is 17 amino acids long. As DNA, the CDR3 is TGTGCCAGCACCACGCTCGGACTAGCGGGGGGTAGCTACGAGCAGTACTTC. Translated: CASTTLGLAGGSYEQYF.

This chain links TRBV19 with TRBJ2-5; a weak D match, TRBD2 (6 bases). Germline loops: CDR1 LNHDA, CDR2 SQIVND (reference sequence). The CDR3 has 14 residues. The V gene lost 6 bases and the J gene lost 7 bases, with 18 bases spanning the gap. The CDR3 reads CASSVGGRLGTQYF. CDR3 bases: TGTGCCAGTAGCGTCGGGGGTCGCCTGGGGACCCAGTACTTC.

This clone was seen only once. This chain links TRBV11-2 with TRBJ2-3, with 10 bases aligning to TRBD2. The junction had 13 bases not matched to a gene; V was cut back by 2 bases and J by 8 bases. The CDR3 is made up of 17 amino acids. Per germline, CDR1 SGHAT and CDR2 FQNNGV. CDR3 sequence reads: CASSLLGGGLAGVTQYF. The CDR3 bases are TGTGCCAGCAGCTTACTAGGTGGTGGTCTAGCGGGAGTTACGCAGTATTTT.

V gene TRBV21-1 combines with J gene TRBJ2-6; the tabulated D call, TRBD1, remains unverified against the DNA. TRBV21-1 is an annotated pseudogene. The CDR3 loop spans 17 amino acids. The CDR3: CASSGGQGLSGANVLTF. In DNA, the CDR3 is TGTGCCAGCAGCGGGGGACAGGGCCTCTCTGGGGCCAACGTCCTGACTTTC.

The chain has TRBV25-1 and TRBJ2-5, with D tentatively TRBD2 (5 bases). V was trimmed by 1 base and J by 4 bases, leaving 10 bases between them. The CDR3 has 14 residues. Germline-derived CDR1 and CDR2 are MGHDK and SYGVNS. CDR3 region: CASSEFEGLETQYF. The CDR3 region has the DNA TGTGCCAGCAGTGAATTCGAGGGATTAGAGACCCAGTACTTC.

The chain carries TRBV7-3 and TRBJ2-1; 7 bases match TRBD2. The V gene's germline CDR1 is SGHTA and CDR2 FQGTGA. Trimming removed 5 bases from V and 6 bases from J; junction bases left unmatched: 13. CDR3 size: 16 residues. The CDR3 DNA is TGTGCCAGCAGCCCGGATGGCGGGAGTGGGGGCAATGAGCAGTTCTTC. Amino acids: CASSPDGGSGGNEQFF.

The chain combines TRBV27 with TRBJ2-1, with TRBD2 matching 9 bases. The ends lost 3 bases at V and 6 bases at J; junction bases unmatched: 12. This CDR3 region has 17 residues. Germline V gives CDR1 MNHEY, CDR2 SMNVEV (reference sequence). The CDR3 bases are TGTGCCAGCAGTTTTTCCCCGGGACTAGCTGAATCCAATGAGCAGTTCTTC. The encoded protein is CASSFSPGLAESNEQFF.

This rearrangement joins TRBV6-1 to TRBJ1-2, with 7 bases aligning to TRBD1. CDR1 MNHNS and CDR2 SASEGT come from the germline V gene. The CDR3 loop spans 14 amino acids. V trimming: 5 bases; J trimming: 3 bases; junction bases outside the gene matches: 6. CDR3 DNA sequence: TGTGCCAGCAGTCGACAGGGTATTGACTATGGCTACACCTTC. It encodes CASSRQGIDYGYTF.

The CDR3 DNA is TGTGCCAGCAGCTTAGGCCTTCTAAGTGGAAACACCATATATTTT. It translates to CASSLGLLSGNTIYF. The gene calls are TRBV13 and TRBJ1-3; D is ambiguous. The germline CDR1 and CDR2 sequences are PRHDT and FYEKMQ (reference sequence). Trimming pared 0 bases from V and 3 bases from J, leaving 9 bases between. This CDR3 has 15 amino acids.

The CDR3 sequence: CASSLGTGDYGYTF. The DNA of the CDR3 is TGTGCCAGCAGCTTAGGTACAGGGGACTATGGCTACACCTTC. The V gene is TRBV7-6, the J gene TRBJ1-2; 7 positions agree with TRBD1. CDR1 and CDR2 from the germline V gene are SGHVS and FNYEAQ. The length of the CDR3 is 14 residues. V shed 1 base, J shed 3 bases, and the junction held 2 bases outside the gene matches.

The gene calls are TRBV5-1 and TRBJ2-5, with TRBD2 matching 7 bases. V was clipped by 3 bases and J by 1 base; unmatched bases: 12. Germline CDR1 reads SGHRS; CDR2 reads YFSETQ. The CDR3 spans 17 residues. DNA of the CDR3: TGCGCCAGCAGCTCCCCCTCGGGAGGTGCGTTCCAAGAGACCCAGTACTTC. It is translated as CASSSPSGGAFQETQYF.

The chain joins TRBV4-1 to TRBJ2-3, with 7 nucleotides matching TRBD2. This CDR3 contains 15 residues. Germline CDR1 MGHRA, CDR2 YSYEKL. Trimming at V came to 4 bases and at J to 2 bases, leaving 6 bases not matched to a gene. The CDR3 spells CASSREAGITDTQYF. Here the CDR3 DNA reads TGCGCCAGCAGCCGAGAAGCGGGGATCACAGATACGCAGTATTTT.

V usage is TRBV19 and J usage is TRBJ1-5; D call uncertain. The CDR3 loop spans 16 amino acids. Deletions cut 3 bases from V and 2 bases from J, with 14 bases between. Germline V gives CDR1 LNHDA, CDR2 SQIVND (reference sequence). Written as DNA, the CDR3 is TGTGCCAGTAGTATTTCGTCCTCCCGGGGCAATCAGCCCCAGCATTTT. Translating gives CASSISSSRGNQPQHF.